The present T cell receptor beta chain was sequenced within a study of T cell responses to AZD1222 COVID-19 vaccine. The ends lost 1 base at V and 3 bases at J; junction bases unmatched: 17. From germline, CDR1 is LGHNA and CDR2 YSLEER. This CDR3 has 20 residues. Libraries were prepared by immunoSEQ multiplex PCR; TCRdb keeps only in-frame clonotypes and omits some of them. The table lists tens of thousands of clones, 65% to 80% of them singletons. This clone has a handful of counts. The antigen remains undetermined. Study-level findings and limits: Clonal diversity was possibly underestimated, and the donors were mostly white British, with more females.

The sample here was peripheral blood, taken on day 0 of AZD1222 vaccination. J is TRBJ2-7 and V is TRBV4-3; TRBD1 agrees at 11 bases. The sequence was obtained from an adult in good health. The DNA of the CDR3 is TGCGCCAGCAGCCAAGGATTTTTGGACAGGGGGCATAGAGGTATCTACGAGCAGTACTTC. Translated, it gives CASSQGFLDRGHRGIYEQYF.